The 27 T cell receptor beta chains reported below all come from one sample, sequenced in a study of PD-1 blockade in mismatch repair-deficient tumors. The assay was immunoSEQ multiplex PCR, and TCRdb's table has in-frame clones only and misses some. This sample has about 100,000 clones, with approximately 83% found just once. Sequencing used peripheral blood, obtained roughly 35 weeks after starting pembrolizumab. The receptors were gathered from an adult with mismatch repair-deficient cancer.

As to this clone: One end of the junction fails to match germline, which may point to a read error. This CDR3 is CASSDSTLTEAFF. The CDR3 nucleotides read TGTGCCAGCAGTGACTCTACTCTCACTGAAGCTTTCTTT. This rearrangement joins TRBV6-5 to TRBJ1-1; D not certain. This CDR3 is built from 13 residues. The germline CDR1 and CDR2 sequences are MNHEY and SVGAGI.

The chain carries TRBV9 and TRBJ2-2; 7 bases match TRBD1. In germline, CDR1 is SGDLS, CDR2 YYNGEE. The CDR3 is 14 amino acids. The junction had 6 bases not matched to a gene; V was cut back by 6 bases and J by 4 bases. The CDR3 DNA reads as TGTGCCAGCACCACCGGACAGGCCACCGGGGAGCTGTTTTTT. Amino acids: CASTTGQATGELFF.

The V call is TRBV19, the J call TRBJ1-1; tentatively, D is TRBD1 (6 bases). This CDR3 spans 14 amino acids. Germline lookup yields CDR1 LNHDA and CDR2 SQIVND (reference sequence). V was pared by 3 bases and J by 1 base, with 9 bases between. CDR3 DNA sequence: TGTGCCAGTAGTATCTCGACAGGGAACACTGAAGCTTTCTTT. Translating gives CASSISTGNTEAFF.

The V call is TRBV7-9, the J call TRBJ2-7; tentatively, D is TRBD2 (5 bases). CDR1 and CDR2 from the germline V gene are SEHNR and FQNEAQ (reference sequence). V was clipped by 5 bases and J by 0 bases, with 14 bases between them. This CDR3 contains 15 residues. The CDR3, as DNA: TGTGCCAGCAGCCCTGGATCGGGGAGCTCCTACGAGCAGTACTTC. Translating gives CASSPGSGSSYEQYF.

The chain couples TRBV28 to TRBJ2-7; D unresolved. The V gene's germline CDR1 is MDHEN and CDR2 SYDVKM. The V and J ends lost 6 bases and 0 bases respectively, with 12 bases between them. The CDR3 consists of 14 residues. The CDR3 DNA follows: TGTGCCAGCAGCCCACAGTTAAGCTCCTACGAGCAGTACTTC. Its protein is CASSPQLSSYEQYF.

The chain combines TRBV7-3 with TRBJ2-2; 7 nucleotides line up with TRBD2. The CDR3 contains 15 residues. J gave up 0 bases and V 4 bases, and 2 bases lay outside the gene matches. Germline V lookup: CDR1 SGHTA, CDR2 FQGTGA. CDR3 residues: CASSSSGPNTGELFF. The CDR3, as DNA: TGTGCCAGCAGCTCTAGCGGCCCGAACACCGGGGAGCTGTTTTTT.

V is TRBV7-2 and J is TRBJ1-2; 7 bases match TRBD1. The V gene's germline CDR1 is SGHTA and CDR2 FQGNSA. The CDR3 runs 15 residues. Germline trimming cut 1 base from V and 5 bases from J; bases unmatched to any gene: 7. CDR3 in DNA: TGTGCCAGCAGCTTAGGAGGGGGCAGGGGTTATGGCTACACCTTC. It yields the protein CASSLGGGRGYGYTF.

This clone was seen only a few times. DNA for the CDR3: TGTGCCAGTAGTCTAGCGGGAGTAAACGAGCAGTACTTC. Translation: CASSLAGVNEQYF. The gene calls are TRBV25-1 and TRBJ2-7; 10 nucleotides match TRBD2. This CDR3 contains 13 residues. Germline V lookup: CDR1 MGHDK, CDR2 SYGVNS. J was trimmed by 5 bases and V by 9 bases; bases with no gene match: 7.

J is TRBJ2-4 and V is TRBV19, with 8 bases that match TRBD2. The CDR3 contains 18 residues. Germline V lookup: CDR1 LNHDA, CDR2 SQIVND (reference sequence). Trimming cost V 4 bases and J 1 base; bases outside gene matches: 12. CDR3 sequence: CASSTKAGAGRAKNIQYF. Written as DNA, the CDR3 is TGTGCCAGTAGTACAAAAGCGGGAGCCGGGAGGGCCAAAAACATTCAGTACTTC.

The chain uses TRBV7-6 and TRBJ2-7; 7 bases agree with TRBD1. Germline CDR1 SGHVS, CDR2 FNYEAQ. With V trimmed by 4 bases and J by 5 bases, 11 bases remained unmatched. The CDR3 is 15 residues long. The CDR3 loop is CASSSRGPTRNEQYF. In DNA, the CDR3 is TGTGCCAGCAGCTCTAGGGGGCCCACCCGAAACGAGCAGTACTTC.

The V call is TRBV10-1, the J call TRBJ2-2; the match to TRBD2 covers 9 bases. Per the germline V gene, CDR1 is WNHNN and CDR2 is SYGVQD (reference sequence). The CDR3 has 16 amino acids. V was pared by 1 base and J by 5 bases, with 5 bases of the junction left unmatched. The CDR3 loop is CASSEWLAGLTGELFF. CDR3 sequence (DNA): TGCGCCAGCAGTGAGTGGCTAGCGGGACTGACCGGGGAGCTGTTTTTT.

The genes are TRBV6-6 and TRBJ2-2; weak D call: TRBD2 (6 bases). Germline-derived CDR1 and CDR2 are MNHNY and SVGAGI (reference sequence). This CDR3 region has 15 residues. The V gene lost 0 bases and the J gene lost 3 bases, with 8 bases spanning the gap. The CDR3 bases are TGTGCCAGCAGTTACTCGTCGGGAGACACCGGGGAGCTGTTTTTT. Amino acid sequence: CASSYSSGDTGELFF.

The J gene is TRBJ2-3, the V gene TRBV4-2; D gene ambiguous. This CDR3 contains 13 residues. The V end lost 4 bases, the J end lost 0 bases, and 5 bases lay between the germline ends. From germline, CDR1 is LGHNA and CDR2 YNFKEQ. The CDR3 nucleotides read TGTGCCAGCAGCCTCACTAGCACAGATACGCAGTATTTT. Translated, it gives CASSLTSTDTQYF.

This clone was recorded a few times. The V call is TRBV18, the J call TRBJ2-7; no firm D call. V was trimmed by 3 bases and J by 6 bases, leaving 9 bases between them. The CDR3 contains 12 residues. The germline CDR1 and CDR2 sequences are KGHSH and LQKENI. CDR3 bases: TGTGCCAGCTCACCTGAGATTTCCGAGCAGTACTTC. It encodes CASSPEISEQYF.

Of note for this clone: One end of the junction varies from germline; a read error may be responsible. This chain connects TRBV7-7 to TRBJ2-3; tentatively, D is TRBD2 (5 bases). CDR3 size: 15 residues. CDR1 is SSHAT and CDR2 is FNYEAQ in the germline V gene (reference sequence). Here the CDR3 DNA reads TGTGCTAGCAGCTTAGGCGGGTGGGAGCAAGATACGCAGTATTTT. It encodes CASSLGGWEQDTQYF.

The chain recombines TRBV15 with TRBJ1-5; no firm D call. Looked up from germline, CDR1 is LNHNV and CDR2 is YYDKDF (reference sequence). The CDR3 spans 14 residues. V was clipped by 0 bases and J by 6 bases, with 9 bases between them. The CDR3 spells CATSRDQQSQPQHF. CDR3 bases: TGTGCCACCAGCAGAGATCAGCAGAGTCAGCCCCAGCATTTT. The complete variable domain, with remaining parts taken from reference TRBV15 and TRBJ1-5, reads DAMVIQNPRYQVTQFGKPVTLSCSQTLNHNVMYWYQQKSSQAPKLLFHYYDKDFNNEADTPDNFQSRRPNTSFCFLDIRSPGLGDTAMYLCATSRDQQSQPQHFGDGTRLSIL.

V usage is TRBV5-1 and J usage is TRBJ2-2; 11 bases line up with TRBD2. V dropped 4 bases and J dropped 1; count of bases not matched to a gene: 3. The germline gives CDR1 SGHRS, CDR2 YFSETQ. The CDR3 extends over 16 amino acids. The CDR3 here is CASSPGTSGNTGELFF. The CDR3, as DNA: TGCGCCAGCAGCCCGGGGACTAGCGGGAACACCGGGGAGCTGTTTTTT.

The chain combines TRBV13 with TRBJ2-7, with D uncertain. V was trimmed by 0 bases and J by 3 bases, leaving 6 bases between them. Germline values: CDR1 PRHDT, CDR2 FYEKMQ (reference sequence). This CDR3 has 13 residues. In DNA, the CDR3 is TGTGCCAGCAGCTTAGGAACTATCTACGAGCAGTACTTC. It encodes CASSLGTIYEQYF.

The gene calls are TRBV30 and TRBJ1-2; weak D call: TRBD1 (5 bases). The CDR3 has 12 residues. Germline-derived CDR1 and CDR2 are GTSNPN and SVGIG (reference sequence). Trimming removed 5 bases at V and 4 bases at J, with 11 bases between. DNA for the CDR3: TGTGCCTGGGGTGGGGGGATCTATGGCTACACCTTC. Protein product: CAWGGGIYGYTF. Based on the CDR3 plus reference TRBV30 and TRBJ1-2, the full variable domain is SQTIHQWPATLVQPVGSPLSLECTVEGTSNPNLYWYRQAAGRGLQLLFYSVGIGQISSEVPQNLSASRPQDRQFILSSKKLLLSDSGFYLCAWGGGIYGYTFGSGTRLTVV.

The CDR3 loop is CASSFVGYGYEQFF. DNA for the CDR3: TGTGCCAGCAGTTTTGTAGGGTACGGCTATGAGCAGTTCTTC. This chain connects TRBV27 to TRBJ2-1, with unresolved D. The germline gives CDR1 MNHEY, CDR2 SMNVEV (reference sequence). The V and J ends lost 3 bases and 8 bases respectively, with 14 bases between them. The CDR3 has 14 residues.

For the CDR3, the DNA is TGTGCCACCAGCAGAGACAGTACAGGGGAGGGCGGCTACACCTTC. It codes for CATSRDSTGEGGYTF. The V gene is TRBV15, the J gene TRBJ1-2, with 7 positions matching TRBD1. This CDR3 is built from 15 residues. The J segment lost 8 bases and the V segment lost 0 bases, leaving 9 bases of the junction unmatched. Germline CDR1 reads LNHNV; CDR2 reads YYDKDF (reference sequence).

V and J are TRBV19 and TRBJ1-3; TRBD1 is a possible D gene (5 bases). This CDR3 contains 14 residues. The germline CDR1 and CDR2 sequences are LNHDA and SQIVND (reference sequence). V dropped 8 bases and J dropped 5 bases, with 16 bases sitting between them. CDR3 sequence (DNA): TGTGCCAGTGAAAACCAGGGATCCAGAAACACCATATATTTT. Translation: CASENQGSRNTIYF.

Only a few counts were recorded for this clone. The chain joins TRBV9 to TRBJ2-7; TRBD1 agrees at 8 bases. From germline, CDR1 is SGDLS and CDR2 YYNGEE. J gave up 5 bases and V 3 bases, and 7 bases lay outside the gene matches. The CDR3 contains 14 residues. CDR3 nucleotides: TGTGCCAGCAGCGGAAACAGGGGGACCAACGAGCAGTACTTC. This sequence encodes CASSGNRGTNEQYF. Complete variable domain (other parts from reference TRBV9 and TRBJ2-7): DSGVTQTPKHLITATGQRVTLRCSPRSGDLSVYWYQQSLDQGLQFLIQYYNGEERAKGNILERFSAQQFPDLHSELNLSSLELGDSALYFCASSGNRGTNEQYFGPGTRLTVT.

This chain uses TRBV2 with TRBJ2-7; TRBD2 matches at 7 bases. The CDR3 consists of 15 residues. V shed 0 bases, J shed 7 bases, and the junction held 9 bases outside the gene matches. CDR1 SNHLY and CDR2 FYNNEI come from the germline V gene. The CDR3 is CASSEALLVGGEQYF. DNA for the CDR3: TGTGCCAGCAGTGAAGCGCTTCTGGTGGGGGGGGAGCAGTACTTC.

The J gene is TRBJ1-1, the V gene TRBV14, with a weak D call TRBD1 (6 bases). V was trimmed by 5 bases and J by 1 base, leaving 20 bases between them. Germline values: CDR1 SGHDN, CDR2 FVKESK. The CDR3 is made up of 17 amino acids. CDR3 sequence (DNA): TGTGCCAGCAGCGAAGGGGGGCAAGGTCGGGCGAACACTGAAGCTTTCTTT. Its translation is CASSEGGQGRANTEAFF.

V usage is TRBV19 and J usage is TRBJ1-2, with D perhaps matching TRBD1 (6 bases). The CDR3 covers 13 residues. The V gene lost 4 bases and the J gene lost 4 bases, with 10 bases spanning the gap. The V gene's germline CDR1 is LNHDA and CDR2 SQIVND (reference sequence). CDR3 sequence (DNA): TGTGCCAGTAGTAGACAGGCTTTCTATGGCTACACCTTC. Protein sequence: CASSRQAFYGYTF. The whole variable domain, remainder taken from reference TRBV19 and TRBJ1-2, is DGGITQSPKYLFRKEGQNVTLSCEQNLNHDAMYWYRQDPGQGLRLIYYSQIVNDFQKGDIAEGYSVSREKKESFPLTVTSAQKNPTAFYLCASSRQAFYGYTFGSGTRLTVV.

The gene calls are TRBV6-1 and TRBJ1-5; the D gene is possibly TRBD1 (5 bases). The CDR3 sequence is 14 residues long. Germline loops: CDR1 MNHNS, CDR2 SASEGT. V lost 2 bases and J 6 bases, leaving 11 bases between the germline ends. The CDR3 region is CASSESGGGQPQHF. The CDR3 DNA reads as TGTGCCAGCAGTGAATCTGGGGGAGGTCAGCCCCAGCATTTT.